Following are 13 T cell receptor beta chains from one sample sequenced in a study of blood T cells in healthy people across ages. A second 7 to 11 cycle PCR used barcoded and J-beta primers. TCRdb reprocessed the 5' RACE reads via MiXCR and lists one record per CDR3 protein. The data show 1.4 million or so distinct CDR3 sequences, 35% to 45% seen once. The source material was blood. These receptors were obtained from a woman under 30 in good health.

DNA of the CDR3: TGTGCCAGCTCCCTTACTAGGGGCGGTTATGAGCAGTACTTC. Its translation is CASSLTRGGYEQYF. The chain couples TRBV18 to TRBJ2-5; either TRBD1 or TRBD2 may fit D (5 bases each). The germline V gene has CDR1 KGHSH and CDR2 LQKENI. V lost 6 bases and J 11 bases, leaving 22 bases between the germline ends. The CDR3 is 14 amino acids.

This clonotype was seen more than once but under ten times. CDR3 region: CASSQDWETGELFF. Written as DNA, the CDR3 is TGCGCCAGCAGCCAAGATTGGGAAACCGGGGAGCTGTTTTTT. The rearrangement joins TRBV4-3 to TRBJ2-2; D gene uncertain. The CDR3 contains 14 residues. Trimming cost V 0 bases and J 5 bases, with 7 bases left between them. The V gene's germline CDR1 is LGHNA and CDR2 YSLEER.

The V gene is TRBV6-5, the J gene TRBJ1-2; D remains ambiguous. Germline assignment: CDR1 MNHEY and CDR2 SVGAGI. The V end lost 5 bases, the J end lost 6 bases, and 10 bases lay between the germline ends. CDR3 size: 12 residues. Here the CDR3 DNA reads TGTGCCAGCAGTCAGACTCAGAATGGCTACACCTTC. The encoded protein is CASSQTQNGYTF.

The gene calls are TRBV12-3 or TRBV12-4 and TRBJ2-7, with 9 positions matching TRBD2. The CDR3 has 13 amino acids. The trim removed 7 bases at V and 5 bases at J, leaving 6 bases unmatched. CDR3 bases: TGTGCCAGCATTCGCGGGACTAGCCACGAGCAGTACTTC. Translated: CASIRGTSHEQYF.

V gene TRBV20-1 combines with J gene TRBJ2-7; TRBD2 is a possible D gene (5 bases). The V gene's germline CDR1 is DFQATT and CDR2 SNEGSKA (reference sequence). CDR3 length: 14 residues. Between the trimmed V and J ends, which lost 2 bases and 1 base, there was a span of 12 bases. CDR3 sequence reads: CSARMAGGSYEQYF. CDR3 sequence (DNA): TGCAGTGCTAGAATGGCGGGTGGGTCCTACGAGCAGTACTTC.

The chain employs TRBV28 and TRBJ1-5, with D possibly matching TRBD1 (6 bases). The CDR3 has 12 amino acids. The germline CDR1 and CDR2 sequences are MDHEN and SYDVKM. V lost 6 bases and J 6 bases, leaving 9 bases between the germline ends. This CDR3 reads CASRQGSQPQHF. The CDR3 DNA is TGTGCCAGCAGGCAGGGGTCTCAGCCCCAGCATTTT.

This chain connects TRBV29-1 to TRBJ2-7; 9 bases agree with TRBD2. The CDR3 is 12 residues long. V was clipped by 4 bases and J by 5 bases; unmatched bases: 3. CDR1 is SQVTM, CDR2 ANQGSEA, per germline. CDR3 coding DNA: TGCAGCGTTGCGTGGACTAGCGACGAGCAGTACTTC. This codes for CSVAWTSDEQYF.

On this clonotype: This may be a read error, as it is one base from a much larger clone. V usage is TRBV20-1 and J usage is TRBJ2-5, with no clear D. Near its end, the DNA agrees better with TRBJ2-1, so the J call may be wrong. The CDR3 consists of 14 residues. Germline CDR1 reads DFQATT; CDR2 reads SNEGSKA (reference sequence). Here the CDR3 DNA reads TGCAGTGCTAGAGCAACCTCCCACCAAGAGACCCAGTTCTTC. This sequence encodes CSARATSHQETQFF.

In its sample, this clonotype was seen many times. This may arise from a read error, as a much more abundant clone is one base away. This CDR3 reads CASSPATDTQYF. CDR3 nucleotide sequence: TGTGCCAGCAGCCCCGCCACAGATACGCAGTATTTT. The gene calls are TRBV7-2 and TRBJ2-3; D not certain. Trimming pared 5 bases from V and 2 bases from J, leaving 5 bases between. Germline lookup yields CDR1 SGHTA and CDR2 FQGNSA. There are 12 residues in the CDR3.

This clonotype has a single count. This chain links TRBV4-3 with TRBJ2-1; 11 nucleotides align to TRBD2. CDR1 LGHNA and CDR2 YSLEER come from the germline V gene. J was trimmed by 0 bases and V by 0 bases; bases with no gene match: 7. CDR3 size: 19 residues. CDR3 bases: TGCGCCAGCAGCCAAGAGATTAGCGGGAGGGCCCTCTCCTACAATGAGCAGTTCTTC. Translation gives CASSQEISGRALSYNEQFF.

This sequence joins TRBV24-1 and TRBJ2-5; possible D gene TRBD1, 5 bases. Germline values: CDR1 KGHDR, CDR2 SFDVKD. The CDR3 contains 15 residues. V was trimmed by 4 bases and J by 11 bases, leaving 22 bases between them. The CDR3, as DNA: TGTGCCACCAGTGAAAGGGGTCCCGGCTACAATGAGCAGTACTTC. Amino acid sequence: CATSERGPGYNEQYF.

The chain joins TRBV4-3 to TRBJ2-1; 9 positions match TRBD2. Germline lookup yields CDR1 LGHNA and CDR2 YSLEER. With V trimmed by 0 bases and J by 6 bases, 3 bases remained unmatched. CDR3 length: 15 amino acids. DNA of the CDR3: TGCGCCAGCAGCCAAGATTGGACTAGCGCCAATGAGCAGTTCTTC. Translating it yields CASSQDWTSANEQFF.

This clonotype showed up just a few times. This rearrangement joins TRBV4-2 to TRBJ2-3, with TRBD2 identical over 8 bases. After removal of 0 bases from V and 0 bases from J, the junction contained 5 bases not matched to a gene. Per germline, CDR1 LGHNA and CDR2 YNFKEQ. This CDR3 is built from 17 residues. CDR3 region: CASSQEFGGVSTDTQYF. The CDR3 DNA reads TGTGCCAGCAGCCAAGAGTTCGGGGGGGTGAGCACAGATACGCAGTATTTT.